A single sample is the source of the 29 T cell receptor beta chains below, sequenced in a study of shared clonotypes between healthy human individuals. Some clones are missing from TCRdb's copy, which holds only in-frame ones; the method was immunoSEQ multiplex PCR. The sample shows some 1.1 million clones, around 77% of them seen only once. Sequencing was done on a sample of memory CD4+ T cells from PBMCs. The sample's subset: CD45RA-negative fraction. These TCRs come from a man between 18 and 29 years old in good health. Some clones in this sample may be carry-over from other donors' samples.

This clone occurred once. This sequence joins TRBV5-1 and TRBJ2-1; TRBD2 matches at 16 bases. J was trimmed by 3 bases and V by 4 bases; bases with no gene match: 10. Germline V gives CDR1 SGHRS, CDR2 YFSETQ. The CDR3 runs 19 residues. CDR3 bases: TGCGCCAGCAGCCCGACCGGGACTAGCGGGAGGGCCGGCTACAATGAGCAGTTCTTC. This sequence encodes CASSPTGTSGRAGYNEQFF.

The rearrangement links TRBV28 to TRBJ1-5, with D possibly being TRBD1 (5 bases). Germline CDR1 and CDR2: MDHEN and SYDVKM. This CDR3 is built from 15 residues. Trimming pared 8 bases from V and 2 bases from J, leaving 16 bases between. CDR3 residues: CASGTAYQGNQPQHF. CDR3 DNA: TGTGCCAGCGGGACCGCCTACCAGGGCAATCAGCCCCAGCATTTT.

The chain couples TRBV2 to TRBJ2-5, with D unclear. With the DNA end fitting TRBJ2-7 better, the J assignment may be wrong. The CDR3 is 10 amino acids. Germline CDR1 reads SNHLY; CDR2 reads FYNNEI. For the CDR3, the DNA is TGTGCCAGCAGTGACTACGAGCAGTACTTC. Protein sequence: CASSDYEQYF.

CDR3 loop: CASSLSLAGTANEQFF. The CDR3 region has the DNA TGTGCCAGCAGCCTCTCACTAGCGGGAACGGCCAATGAGCAGTTCTTC. The chain couples TRBV4-2 to TRBJ2-1, with 10 bases fitting TRBD2. The J segment lost 6 bases and the V segment lost 4 bases, leaving 9 bases of the junction unmatched. Germline CDR1 LGHNA, CDR2 YNFKEQ. This CDR3 is 16 amino acids long.

Here the CDR3 DNA reads TGTGCCAGCATCCCACGGGGACTAGCGGGAGCCTCCTACGAGCAGTACTTC. Protein product: CASIPRGLAGASYEQYF. J is TRBJ2-7 and V is TRBV28; 14 nucleotides match TRBD2. Germline V CDR1 and CDR2: MDHEN, SYDVKM. The CDR3 consists of 17 residues. V lost 7 bases, J lost 0 bases, and 8 bases stayed unmatched.

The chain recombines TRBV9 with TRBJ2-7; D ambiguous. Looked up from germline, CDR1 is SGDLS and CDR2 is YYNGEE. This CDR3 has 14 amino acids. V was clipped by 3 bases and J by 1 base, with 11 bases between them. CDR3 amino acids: CASSGPGQSYEQYF. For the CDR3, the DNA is TGTGCCAGCAGCGGGCCCGGCCAGTCCTACGAGCAGTACTTC.

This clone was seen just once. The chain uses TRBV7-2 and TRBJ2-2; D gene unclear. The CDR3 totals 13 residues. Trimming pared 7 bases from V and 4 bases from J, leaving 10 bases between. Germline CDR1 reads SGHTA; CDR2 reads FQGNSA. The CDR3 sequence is CASTRTRTGELFF. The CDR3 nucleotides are TGTGCCAGCACACGCACACGCACCGGGGAGCTGTTTTTT.

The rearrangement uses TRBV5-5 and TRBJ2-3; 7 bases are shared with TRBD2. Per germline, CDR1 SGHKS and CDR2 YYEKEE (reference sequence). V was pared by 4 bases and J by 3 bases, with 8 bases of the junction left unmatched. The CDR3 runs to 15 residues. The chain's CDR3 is CASSLAAYPTDTQYF. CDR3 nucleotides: TGTGCCAGCAGCCTAGCGGCCTATCCAACAGATACGCAGTATTTT. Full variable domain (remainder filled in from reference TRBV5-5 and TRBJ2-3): DAGVTQSPTHLIKTRGQQVTLRCSPISGHKSVSWYQQVLGQGPQFIFQYYEKEERGRGNFPDRFSARQFPNYSSELNVNALLLGDSALYLCASSLAAYPTDTQYFGPGTRLTVL.

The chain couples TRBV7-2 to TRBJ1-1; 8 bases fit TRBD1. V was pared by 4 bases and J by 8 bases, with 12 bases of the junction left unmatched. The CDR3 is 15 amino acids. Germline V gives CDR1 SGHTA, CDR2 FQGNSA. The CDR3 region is CASSSSPGQATEAFF. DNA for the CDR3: TGTGCCAGCAGCTCTAGTCCGGGACAGGCCACCGAAGCTTTCTTT.

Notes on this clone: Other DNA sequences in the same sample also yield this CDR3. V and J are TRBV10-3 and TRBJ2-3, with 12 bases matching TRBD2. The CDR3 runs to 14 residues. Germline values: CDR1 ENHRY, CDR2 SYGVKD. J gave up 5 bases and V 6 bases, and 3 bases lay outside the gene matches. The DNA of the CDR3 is TGTGCCATCAGCCCGGGACTAGCGGGAGATACGCAGTATTTT. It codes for CAISPGLAGDTQYF.

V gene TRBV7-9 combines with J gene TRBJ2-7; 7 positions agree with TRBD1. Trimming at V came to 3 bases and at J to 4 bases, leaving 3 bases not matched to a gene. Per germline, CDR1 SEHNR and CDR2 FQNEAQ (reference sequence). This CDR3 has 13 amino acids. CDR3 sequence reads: CASSLTGNYEQYF. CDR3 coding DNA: TGTGCCAGCAGCTTGACAGGGAATTACGAGCAGTACTTC.

The CDR3 nucleotides are TGTGCCAGCAACATCATAGGGGCGGGAGGGCCCCTCGAGCAGTACTTC. It encodes CASNIIGAGGPLEQYF. The chain combines TRBV28 with TRBJ2-7; 9 bases map to TRBD2. J gave up 6 bases and V 7 bases, and 16 bases lay outside the gene matches. The CDR3 is 16 amino acids. Germline CDR1 is MDHEN and CDR2 is SYDVKM.

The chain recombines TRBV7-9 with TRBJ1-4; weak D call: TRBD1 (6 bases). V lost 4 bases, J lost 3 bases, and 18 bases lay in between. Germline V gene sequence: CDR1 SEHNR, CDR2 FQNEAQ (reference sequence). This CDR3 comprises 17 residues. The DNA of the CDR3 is TGTGCCAGCAGCTCACAGGGAATCTTAGCTGCTAATGAAAAACTGTTTTTT. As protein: CASSSQGILAANEKLFF.

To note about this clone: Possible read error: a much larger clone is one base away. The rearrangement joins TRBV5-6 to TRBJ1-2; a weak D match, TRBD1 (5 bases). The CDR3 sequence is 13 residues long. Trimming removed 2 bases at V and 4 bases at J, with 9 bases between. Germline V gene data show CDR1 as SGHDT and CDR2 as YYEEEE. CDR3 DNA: TGTGCCAGCAGCTTAGGCAGGGTCTATGGCTACACCTTC. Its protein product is CASSLGRVYGYTF.

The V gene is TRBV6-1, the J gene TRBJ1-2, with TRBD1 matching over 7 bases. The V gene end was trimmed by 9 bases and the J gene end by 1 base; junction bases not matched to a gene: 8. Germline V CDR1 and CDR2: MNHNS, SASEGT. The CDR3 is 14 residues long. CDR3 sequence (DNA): TGTGCCAGTCCCCGGGACAGCCTTAACTATGGCTACACCTTC. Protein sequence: CASPRDSLNYGYTF.

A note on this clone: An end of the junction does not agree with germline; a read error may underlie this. The CDR3 DNA sequence: TGTGCCAGCGACATTACTTCCCAGGCCATCACCGCTTCCTTC. It codes for CASDITSQAITASF. The J gene is TRBJ2-7, the V gene TRBV2, with D unresolved. The CDR3 is 14 amino acids. Germline CDR1 SNHLY, CDR2 FYNNEI.

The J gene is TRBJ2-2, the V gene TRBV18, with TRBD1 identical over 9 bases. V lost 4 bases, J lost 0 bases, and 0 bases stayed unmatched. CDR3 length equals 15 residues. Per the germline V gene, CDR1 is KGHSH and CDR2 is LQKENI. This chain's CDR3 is CASSRQGANTGELFF. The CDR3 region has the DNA TGTGCCAGCTCACGACAGGGGGCGAACACCGGGGAGCTGTTTTTT. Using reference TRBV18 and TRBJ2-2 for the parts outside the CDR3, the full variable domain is NAGVMQNPRHLVRRRGQEARLRCSPMKGHSHVYWYRQLPEEGLKFMVYLQKENIIDESGMPKERFSAEFPKEGPSILRIQQVVRGDSAAYFCASSRQGANTGELFFGEGSRLTVL.

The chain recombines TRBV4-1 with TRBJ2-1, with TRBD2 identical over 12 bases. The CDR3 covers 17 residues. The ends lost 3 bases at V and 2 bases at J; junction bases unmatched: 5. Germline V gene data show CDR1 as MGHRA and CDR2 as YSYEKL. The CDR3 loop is CASSQASGRGTYNEQFF. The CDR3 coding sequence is TGCGCCAGCAGCCAGGCTAGCGGGAGGGGGACCTACAATGAGCAGTTCTTC.

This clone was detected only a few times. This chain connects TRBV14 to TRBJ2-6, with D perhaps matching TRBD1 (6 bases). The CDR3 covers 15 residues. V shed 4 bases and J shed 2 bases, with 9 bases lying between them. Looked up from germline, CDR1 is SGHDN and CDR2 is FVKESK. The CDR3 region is CASSPHRAGANVLTF. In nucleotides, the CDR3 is TGTGCCAGCAGCCCGCACAGGGCTGGGGCCAACGTCCTGACTTTC.

The CDR3 DNA reads as TGTGCCAGCAGCCTCTGGGGGGGCGCCGGGGAGCTGTTTTTT. Residues: CASSLWGGAGELFF. The chain combines TRBV5-8 with TRBJ2-2; TRBD2 is a possible D gene (7 bases). This CDR3 has 14 residues. The V end lost 4 bases, the J end lost 6 bases, and 13 bases lay between the germline ends. Germline V gives CDR1 SGHTS, CDR2 YDEGEE.

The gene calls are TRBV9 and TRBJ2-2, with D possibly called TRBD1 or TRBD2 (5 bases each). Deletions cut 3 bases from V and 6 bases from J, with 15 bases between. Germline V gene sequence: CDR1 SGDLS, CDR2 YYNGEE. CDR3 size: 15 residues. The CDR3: CASSATGAPAGELFF. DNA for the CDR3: TGTGCCAGCAGCGCGACCGGGGCCCCTGCCGGGGAGCTGTTTTTT.

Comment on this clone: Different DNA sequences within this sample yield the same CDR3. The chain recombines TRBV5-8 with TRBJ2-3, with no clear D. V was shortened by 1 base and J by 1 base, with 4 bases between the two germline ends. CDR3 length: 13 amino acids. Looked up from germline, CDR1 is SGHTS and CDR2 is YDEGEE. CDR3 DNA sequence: TGTGCCAGCAGCTTGCGACGCACAGATACGCAGTATTTT. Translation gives CASSLRRTDTQYF. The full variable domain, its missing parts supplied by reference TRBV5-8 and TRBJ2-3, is EAGVTQSPTHLIKTRGQQATLRCSPISGHTSVYWYQQALGLGLQFLLWYDEGEERNRGNFPPRFSGRQFPNYSSELNVNALELEDSALYLCASSLRRTDTQYFGPGTRLTVL.

CDR3 nucleotides: TGTGCCAGCAGCTTGGATCTAGGGTCTGACAATGAGCAGTTCTTC. Residues: CASSLDLGSDNEQFF. This sequence joins TRBV5-4 and TRBJ2-1; D unresolved. The ends were cut back, 0 bases at V and 5 bases at J, with 12 bases in the middle. This CDR3 spans 15 amino acids. Germline assignment: CDR1 SGHNT and CDR2 YYREEE (reference sequence). The full variable domain, with the rest looked up from reference TRBV5-4 and TRBJ2-1, is ETGVTQSPTHLIKTRGQQVTLRCSSQSGHNTVSWYQQALGQGPQFIFQYYREEENGRGNFPPRFSGLQFPNYSSELNVNALELDDSALYLCASSLDLGSDNEQFFGPGTRLTVL.

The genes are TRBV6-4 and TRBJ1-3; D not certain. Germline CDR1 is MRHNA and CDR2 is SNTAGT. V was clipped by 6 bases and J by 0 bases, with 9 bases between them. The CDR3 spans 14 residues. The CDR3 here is CASSVLISGNTIYF. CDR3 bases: TGTGCCAGCAGCGTCCTTATCTCTGGAAACACCATATATTTT.

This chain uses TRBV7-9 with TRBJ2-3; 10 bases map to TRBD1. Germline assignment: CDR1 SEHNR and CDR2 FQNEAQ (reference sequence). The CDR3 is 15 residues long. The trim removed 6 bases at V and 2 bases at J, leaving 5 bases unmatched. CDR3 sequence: CASSVGTGVTDTQYF. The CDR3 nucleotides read TGTGCCAGCAGTGTAGGGACAGGGGTCACAGATACGCAGTATTTT.

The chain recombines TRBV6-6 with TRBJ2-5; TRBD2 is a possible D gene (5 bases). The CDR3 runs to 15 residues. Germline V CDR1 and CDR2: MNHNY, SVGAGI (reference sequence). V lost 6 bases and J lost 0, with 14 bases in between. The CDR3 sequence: CASRFGREYQETQYF. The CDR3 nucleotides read TGTGCCAGCAGGTTCGGACGGGAATACCAAGAGACCCAGTACTTC.

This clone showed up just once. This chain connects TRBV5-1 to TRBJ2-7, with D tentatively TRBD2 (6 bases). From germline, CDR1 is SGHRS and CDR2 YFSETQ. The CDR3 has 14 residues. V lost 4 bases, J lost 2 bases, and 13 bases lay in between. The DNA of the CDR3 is TGCGCCAGCAGCCCGGAGGGCGTTGCCTACGAGCAGTACTTC. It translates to CASSPEGVAYEQYF.

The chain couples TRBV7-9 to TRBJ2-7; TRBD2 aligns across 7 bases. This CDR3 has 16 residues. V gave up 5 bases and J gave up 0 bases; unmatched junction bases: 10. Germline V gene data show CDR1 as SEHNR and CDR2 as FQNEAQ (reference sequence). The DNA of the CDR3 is TGTGCCAGCAGCCATAATCGGGGGGAGAGCTCCTACGAGCAGTACTTC. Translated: CASSHNRGESSYEQYF.

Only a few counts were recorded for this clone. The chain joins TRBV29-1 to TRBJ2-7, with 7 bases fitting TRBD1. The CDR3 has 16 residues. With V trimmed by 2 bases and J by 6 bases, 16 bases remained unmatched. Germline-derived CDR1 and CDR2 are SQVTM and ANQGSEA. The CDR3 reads CSVESMTGRGIREQYF. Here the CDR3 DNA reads TGCAGCGTTGAATCCATGACAGGGCGAGGTATCCGCGAGCAGTACTTC.